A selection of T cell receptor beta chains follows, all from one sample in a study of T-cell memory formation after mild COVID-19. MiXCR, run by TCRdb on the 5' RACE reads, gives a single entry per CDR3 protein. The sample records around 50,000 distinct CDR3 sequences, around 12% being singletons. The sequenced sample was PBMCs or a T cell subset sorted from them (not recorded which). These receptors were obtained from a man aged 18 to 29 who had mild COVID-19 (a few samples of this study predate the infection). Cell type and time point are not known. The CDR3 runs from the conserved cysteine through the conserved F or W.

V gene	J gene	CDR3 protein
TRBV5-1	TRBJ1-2	CASSSQGDYGYTF
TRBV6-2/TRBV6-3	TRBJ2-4	CASSSLAKNIQYF
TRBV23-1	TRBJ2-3	CASSQSASGGGDTQYF
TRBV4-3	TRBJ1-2	CASSQGATYGYTF
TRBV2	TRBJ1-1	CASSQGAGTEAFF
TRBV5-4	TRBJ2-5	CASARPPEETQYF
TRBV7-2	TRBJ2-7	CASSLRAGGPRQYF
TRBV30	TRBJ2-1	CAWSAYNEQFF
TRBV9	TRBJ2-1	CASSVGLADYNEQFF
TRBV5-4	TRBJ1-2	CASSLAHIGRAGGYTF
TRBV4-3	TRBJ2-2	CASSRGEGNTGELFF
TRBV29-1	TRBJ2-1	CSVRDVNEQFF
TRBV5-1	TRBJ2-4	CASSLGAGNIQYF
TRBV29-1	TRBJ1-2	CSVEADETHYGYTF
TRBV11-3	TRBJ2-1	CASSLEGAYNEQFF
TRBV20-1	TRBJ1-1	CSATVPMTEAFF
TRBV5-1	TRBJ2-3	CASSLVTGGADTQYF
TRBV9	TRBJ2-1	CASSGTSGEQGLDEQFF
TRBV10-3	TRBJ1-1	CATAGQGTGEAFF
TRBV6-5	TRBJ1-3	CASSYSMGVAGNTIYF
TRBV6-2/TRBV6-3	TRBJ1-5	CASRTLGDQPQHF
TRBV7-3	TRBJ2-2	CASSFQGANTGELFF
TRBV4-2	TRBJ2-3	CASSQGKGAAESTDTQYF
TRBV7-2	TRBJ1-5	CASSFTGGQPQHF
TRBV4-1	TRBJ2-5	CASSQWGFAGTQYF
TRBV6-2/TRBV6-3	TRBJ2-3	CASSYWRGDTDTQYF
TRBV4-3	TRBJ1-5	CASSQGWGGNQPQHF
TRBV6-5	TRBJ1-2	CASSYSRGYFYTF
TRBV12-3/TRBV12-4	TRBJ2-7	CASSPPTVPHEQYF
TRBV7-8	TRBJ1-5	CASSLGSRNQPQHF
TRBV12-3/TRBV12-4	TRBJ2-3	CASSLTSGEGNTQYF
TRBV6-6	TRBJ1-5	CASSPSDSNQPQHF
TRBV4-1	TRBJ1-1	CASSHPRSMNTEAFF
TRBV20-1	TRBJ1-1	CSAAGTGGGEAFF
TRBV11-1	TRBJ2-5	CASSHSYTGLQETQYF
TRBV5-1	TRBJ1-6	CASSLIRANSPLHF
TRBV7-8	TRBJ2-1	CASRLQAEQFF
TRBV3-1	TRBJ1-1	CASSQTASRSEAFF
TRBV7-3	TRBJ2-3	CASSLTGGGTDTQYF
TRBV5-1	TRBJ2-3	CASSFPLVTDTQYF
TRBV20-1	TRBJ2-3	CSANSASGGRTDTQYF
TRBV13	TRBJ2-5	CASSPRTSGAQETQYF
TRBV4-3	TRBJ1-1	CASSHLDRRNTEAFF
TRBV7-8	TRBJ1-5	CASSLANRVVDQPQHF
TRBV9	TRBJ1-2	CASSVVGYGYTF
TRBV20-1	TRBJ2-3	CSVPPYRVGTDTQYF
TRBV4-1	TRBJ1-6	CASSQGAGPNSPLHF
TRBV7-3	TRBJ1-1	CASSASENTEAFF